The clone carrying this T cell receptor beta chain was detected ten times or more. The antigen is unknown. This CDR3 has 16 residues. Germline V gene data show CDR1 as SNHLY and CDR2 as FYNNEI. Trimming left V 3 bases short and J 2 bases short, with 14 bases between. The data derive from a study of T cells in Graves' hyperthyroidism and ophthalmopathy. Study-level background: Blood from the periphery was taken at initial diagnosis, before any treatment.

Study-wide points: Among thyroid clonotypes expanded above 0.001, most also appeared in blood.

Amplified regions were TCR beta CDR3 sequences from RNA transcripts. RT-PCR in the first round (using the HTBI primer set) targeted the TCR CDR3. TCRdb itself ran the multiplex PCR reads through MiXCR, one entry per CDR3 protein. The data show around 700,000 distinct CDR3 sequences, with under 45% seen just once and less than 40% held by the top ten. Over 18 months, lack of ophthalmopathy progression marked Graves' hyperthyroidism as stable. These patients, aged 18 to 65, had recently diagnosed hyperthyroidism lasting under 2 months. This receptor was identified in a woman between 35 and 50 years old with Graves' hyperthyroidism. Sequencing was performed on blood. The chain employs TRBV2 and TRBJ1-5, with D possibly being TRBD1 (6 bases). The DNA for the CDR3 is TGTGCCAGCAGTGAGATAGGGGGGTATGGCAATCAGCCCCAGCATTTT. Its protein product is CASSEIGGYGNQPQHF.